One and the same sample provided the 4 T cell receptor beta chains below, sequenced in a study of T cell changes during pregnancy in multiple sclerosis. TCRdb's table, derived via immunoSEQ multiplex PCR, lists solely in-frame clones and lacks some. Here the sample spans around 100,000 clones, approximately 94% being singletons. Sample: peripheral blood, taken before pregnancy. The receptors come from a female donor with multiple sclerosis, enrolled in a pregnancy study.

This rearrangement joins TRBV30 to TRBJ2-7; the match to TRBD2 covers 10 bases. V shed 1 base, J shed 1 base, and the junction held 1 base outside the gene matches. The germline CDR1 and CDR2 sequences are GTSNPN and SVGIG (reference sequence). The CDR3 is 14 residues long. The chain's CDR3 is CAWSEGLASYEQYF. As DNA, the CDR3 is TGTGCCTGGAGTGAGGGACTAGCGTCCTACGAGCAGTACTTC.

The chain joins TRBV13 to TRBJ1-2; D unclear. Germline V gene sequence: CDR1 PRHDT, CDR2 FYEKMQ (reference sequence). The CDR3 contains 13 residues. V lost 0 bases and J 7 bases, leaving 9 bases between the germline ends. The CDR3 DNA reads as TGTGCCAGCAGCTTAGGAACTGACTCTGGCTACACCTTC. Protein sequence: CASSLGTDSGYTF.

V usage is TRBV27 and J usage is TRBJ2-1; 8 nucleotides match TRBD2. The CDR3 is 19 residues long. With V trimmed by 6 bases and J by 7 bases, 23 bases remained unmatched. The germline gives CDR1 MNHEY, CDR2 SMNVEV (reference sequence). The CDR3 reads CASSIPQAEEREKGNEQFF. DNA of the CDR3: TGTGCCAGCAGCATTCCCCAAGCCGAGGAGCGGGAGAAGGGGAATGAGCAGTTCTTC.

The chain carries TRBV10-3 and TRBJ2-1, with TRBD2 identical over 13 bases. Germline loops: CDR1 ENHRY, CDR2 SYGVKD. The CDR3 has 15 residues. V lost 8 bases and J lost 8; bases outside the gene matches: 9. CDR3 in DNA: TGTGCCATCGGCCAACTAGCGGGAGGGATTGATGAGCAGTTCTTC. This codes for CAIGQLAGGIDEQFF.